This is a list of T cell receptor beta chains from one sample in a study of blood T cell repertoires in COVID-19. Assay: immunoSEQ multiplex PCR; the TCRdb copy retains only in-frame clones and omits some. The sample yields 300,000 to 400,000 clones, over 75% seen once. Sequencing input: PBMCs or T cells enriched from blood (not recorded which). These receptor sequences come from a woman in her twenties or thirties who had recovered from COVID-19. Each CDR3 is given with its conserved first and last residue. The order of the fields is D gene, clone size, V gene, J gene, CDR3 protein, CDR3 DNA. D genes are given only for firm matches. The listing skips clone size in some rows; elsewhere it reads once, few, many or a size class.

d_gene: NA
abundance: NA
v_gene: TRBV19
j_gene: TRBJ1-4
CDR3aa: CASKVAGPTNEKLFF
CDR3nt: TGTGCCAGTAAGGTGGCAGGGCCAACTAATGAAAAACTGTTTTTT

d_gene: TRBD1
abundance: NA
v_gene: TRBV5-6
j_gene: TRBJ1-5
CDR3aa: CASSAWVSNRGLWHF
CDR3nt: TGTGCCAGCTCTGCTTGGGTTTCGAACAGGGGATTGTGGCATTTT

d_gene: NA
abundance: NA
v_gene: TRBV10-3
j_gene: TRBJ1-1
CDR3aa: CAISESEGVNTEAFF
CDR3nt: TGTGCCATCAGTGAGTCCGAAGGGGTGAACACTGAAGCTTTCTTT

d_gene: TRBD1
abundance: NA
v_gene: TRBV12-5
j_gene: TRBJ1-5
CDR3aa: CASGLVGQGVHQPQHF
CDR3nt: TGTGCTAGTGGTTTGGTAGGACAGGGTGTTCATCAGCCCCAGCATTTT

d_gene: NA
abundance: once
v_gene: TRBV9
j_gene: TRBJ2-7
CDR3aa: CASSVEGVLDEQYF
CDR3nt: TGTGCCAGCAGCGTAGAGGGGGTTCTCGACGAGCAGTACTTC

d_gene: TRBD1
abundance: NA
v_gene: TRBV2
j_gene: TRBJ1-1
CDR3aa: CASLTGGTEAFF
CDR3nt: TGTGCCAGCCTGACAGGGGGAACTGAAGCTTTCTTT

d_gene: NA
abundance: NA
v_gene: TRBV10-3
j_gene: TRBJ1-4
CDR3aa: CAISESEGNNEKLFF
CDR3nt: TGTGCCATCAGTGAGTCGGAGGGGAATAATGAAAAACTGTTTTTT

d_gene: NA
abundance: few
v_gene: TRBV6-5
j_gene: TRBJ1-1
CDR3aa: CASRWQDETEAFF
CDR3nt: TGTGCCAGCAGATGGCAGGATGAAACTGAAGCTTTCTTT

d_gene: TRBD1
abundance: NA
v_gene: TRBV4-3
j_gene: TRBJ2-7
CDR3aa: CASSPNRQGQGYEQYF
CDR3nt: TGCGCCAGCAGCCCTAACCGGCAGGGACAGGGCTACGAGCAGTACTTC

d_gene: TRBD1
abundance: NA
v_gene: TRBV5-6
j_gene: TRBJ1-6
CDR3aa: CASRPEGAGNSPLHF
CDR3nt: TGTGCCAGCAGACCTGAGGGGGCGGGTAATTCACCCCTCCACTTT

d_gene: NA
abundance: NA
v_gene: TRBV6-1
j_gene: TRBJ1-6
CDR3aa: CASSELRDYNSPLHF
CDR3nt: TGTGCCAGCAGTGAACTTCGGGACTATAATTCACCCCTCCACTTT